The 12 T cell receptor beta chains below come from one sample, sequenced in a study of Graves' ophthalmopathy and Graves' hyperthyroidism. Amplification from RNA transcripts yielded the TCR beta CDR3 regions. RT-PCR was first run with HTBI primers, then multiplex PCR in a second round. Each CDR3 protein is one row after TCRdb ran MiXCR on the multiplex PCR reads. This table has a few hundred thousand distinct CDR3 sequences, 15% appearing once. The specimen was peripheral blood. The source is a woman younger than 30 with stable Graves' hyperthyroidism.

This clonotype was detected many times. The genes are TRBV12-3 or TRBV12-4 and TRBJ1-1; 9 positions match TRBD1. Losses at the gene ends were 5 bases for V and 6 bases for J; bases not matched to a gene: 4. The CDR3 totals 13 residues. CDR3 region: CASSARTGAEAFF. CDR3 in DNA: TGTGCCAGCAGTGCAAGGACAGGGGCTGAAGCTTTCTTT.

In this sample, this clonotype turned up many times. V is TRBV11-1 and J is TRBJ1-2; D is perhaps TRBD1 (6 bases). The CDR3 covers 13 residues. CDR1 is SGHAT and CDR2 is FQDESV in the germline V gene (reference sequence). V was shortened by 4 bases and J by 4 bases, with 10 bases between the two germline ends. CDR3 protein: CASSSPDSYGYTF. The CDR3 nucleotides are TGTGCCAGCAGCTCCCCGGACAGCTATGGCTACACCTTC.

In regard to this clonotype: Since the CDR3 does not end with the conserved phenylalanine or tryptophan, this likely comes from a read error. The chain recombines TRBV9 with TRBJ2-7, with D hard to call. CDR1 is SGDLS, CDR2 YYNGEE, per germline. Between the trimmed V and J ends, which lost 0 bases and 0 bases, there was a span of 4 bases. The CDR3 runs to 13 residues. CDR3 sequence: CASSVDISYEQYY. The CDR3 bases are TGTGCCAGCAGCGTAGACATCTCCTACGAGCAGTACTAC.

This clonotype was counted at least ten times. The chain links TRBV28 to TRBJ2-2; 10 bases are shared with TRBD2. Trimming at V came to 6 bases and at J to 8 bases, leaving 6 bases not matched to a gene. The CDR3 consists of 14 residues. Germline loops: CDR1 MDHEN, CDR2 SYDVKM. This CDR3 reads CASREAGGTGELFF. The CDR3, as DNA: TGTGCCAGCAGAGAAGCGGGGGGGACAGGGGAGCTGTTTTTT.

The chain recombines TRBV6-1 with TRBJ1-6; D not resolved. This CDR3 spans 13 amino acids. Germline values: CDR1 MNHNS, CDR2 SASEGT. Trimming removed 5 bases at V and 9 bases at J, with 11 bases between. The CDR3 bases are TGTGCCAGCAGTTCAGACGGAGGTTCACCCCTCCACTTT. Amino acid sequence: CASSSDGGSPLHF.

This clonotype was counted at least ten times. The J gene is TRBJ2-7, the V gene TRBV29-1; D might be TRBD1 (5 bases). Germline loops: CDR1 SQVTM, CDR2 ANQGSEA. This CDR3 spans 14 amino acids. The V end lost 6 bases, the J end lost 2 bases, and 17 bases lay between the germline ends. CDR3 residues: CSVSTDPQPYEQYF. Written as DNA, the CDR3 is TGCAGCGTCTCGACAGACCCACAGCCCTACGAGCAGTACTTC.

The chain employs TRBV6-2 or TRBV6-3 and TRBJ2-2, with 14 bases fitting TRBD2. CDR1 and CDR2 from the germline V gene are MNHEY and SVGEGT. This CDR3 contains 19 residues. The V segment lost 6 bases and the J segment 2 bases; nucleotides outside the gene matches: 11. The CDR3 reads CASRPGGLAGAYNTGELFF. Written as DNA, the CDR3 is TGTGCCAGCAGACCCGGGGGACTAGCGGGAGCATACAACACCGGGGAGCTGTTTTTT.

This clonotype was counted ten times or more. The V and J genes are TRBV20-1 and TRBJ2-7, with D possibly TRBD1 on 5 matching bases. Trimming pared 6 bases from V and 3 bases from J, leaving 12 bases between. The CDR3 is 12 residues long. Per germline, CDR1 DFQATT and CDR2 SNEGSKA (reference sequence). CDR3 sequence: CSAKKGFYEQYF. For the CDR3, the DNA is TGCAGTGCAAAGAAGGGGTTCTACGAGCAGTACTTC.

This clonotype was detected many times. The genes are TRBV19 and TRBJ1-2, with 9 bases identical to TRBD1. The germline gives CDR1 LNHDA, CDR2 SQIVND (reference sequence). The J segment lost 2 bases and the V segment lost 5 bases, leaving 6 bases of the junction unmatched. The CDR3 consists of 15 residues. For the CDR3, the DNA is TGTGCCAGTAGTCCCGGGACAGGGAGGAACTATGGCTACACCTTC. Its translation: CASSPGTGRNYGYTF.

The table lists this clonotype with a few counts. V gene TRBV11-3 combines with J gene TRBJ1-1; D remains unclear. Germline loops: CDR1 SGHNT, CDR2 YENEEA. The CDR3 runs to 13 residues. The V end was cut by 4 bases, the J end by 5 bases, with 11 bases between. The CDR3 sequence: CASSSRGETEAFF. The CDR3 coding sequence is TGTGCCAGCAGCTCCCGGGGAGAGACTGAAGCTTTCTTT. The full variable domain, with the rest looked up from reference TRBV11-3 and TRBJ1-1, is EAGVVQSPRYKIIEKKQPVAFWCNPISGHNTLYWYLQNLGQGPELLIRYENEEAVDDSQLPKDRFSAERLKGVDSTLKIQPAELGDSAVYLCASSSRGETEAFFGQGTRLTVV.

The genes are TRBV7-2 and TRBJ1-1; perhaps TRBD1 as D (5 bases). The V gene's germline CDR1 is SGHTA and CDR2 FQGNSA. The CDR3 extends over 15 amino acids. V was shortened by 5 bases and J by 10 bases, with 23 bases between the two germline ends. Written as DNA, the CDR3 is TGTGCCAGCAGCCCAAAAGGGCAGGGTGTATCTGTAGCTTTCTTT. Its protein is CASSPKGQGVSVAFF. The complete variable domain, with remaining parts taken from reference TRBV7-2 and TRBJ1-1, reads GAGVSQSPSNKVTEKGKDVELRCDPISGHTALYWYRQSLGQGLEFLIYFQGNSAPDKSGLPSDRFSAERTGGSVSTLTIQRTQQEDSAVYLCASSPKGQGVSVAFFGQGTRLTVV.

The chain joins TRBV6-5 to TRBJ1-1; 11 positions agree with TRBD1. Germline CDR1 reads MNHEY; CDR2 reads SVGAGI. The V segment lost 4 bases and the J segment 7 bases; nucleotides outside the gene matches: 8. The CDR3 extends over 15 amino acids. CDR3 sequence reads: CASSFDRDRGIEAFF. Here the CDR3 DNA reads TGTGCCAGCAGTTTTGACCGGGACAGGGGGATTGAAGCTTTCTTT.